The rows below give T cell receptor beta chains drawn from one sample of a study of cytotoxic CD8 clonotypes in ibrutinib-treated CLL. The assay was immunoSEQ multiplex PCR, and TCRdb's table has in-frame clones only and misses some. The sample contains some 200,000 clones, approximately 72% of which appear only once. Sequenced here: PBMCs, sampled after 24 months of ibrutinib treatment. These receptors were collected from a human donor with chronic lymphocytic leukemia. Each CDR3 is given with its conserved first and last residue. Each record gives: J gene, D gene, V gene, clone size, CDR3 protein, CDR3 DNA. The D gene is left open where the match is weak. Size tells how often a clone was seen (once, few, many) or the class of an expanded clone, and some rows leave it out.

J gene: TRBJ1-5; D gene: -; V gene: TRBV7-3; clone size: -; CDR3 protein: CASSFSREANQPQHF; CDR3 DNA: TGTGCCAGCAGCTTTTCCAGGGAGGCCAATCAGCCCCAGCATTTT
J gene: TRBJ1-5; D gene: TRBD1; V gene: TRBV6-6; clone size: -; CDR3 protein: CASSPTGGGQPQHF; CDR3 DNA: TGTGCCAGCAGTCCGACAGGGGGCGGCCAGCCCCAGCATTTT
J gene: TRBJ2-7; D gene: -; V gene: TRBV7-2; clone size: -; CDR3 protein: CASSLGMRGTSHPYEQYF; CDR3 DNA: TGTGCCAGCAGCTTAGGTATGAGAGGGACGTCCCATCCCTACGAGCAGTACTTC
J gene: TRBJ2-7; D gene: TRBD2; V gene: TRBV7-9; clone size: -; CDR3 protein: CASSLHQGGYEQYF; CDR3 DNA: TGTGCCAGCAGCTTGCATCAGGGAGGGTACGAGCAGTACTTC
J gene: TRBJ2-2; D gene: -; V gene: TRBV4-2; clone size: -; CDR3 protein: CASSQVLGRGTGELFF; CDR3 DNA: TGTGCCAGCAGCCAAGTCTTGGGGCGAGGCACCGGGGAGCTGTTTTTT
J gene: TRBJ2-7; D gene: -; V gene: TRBV4-2; clone size: -; CDR3 protein: CASSQGLVNSGSYEQYF; CDR3 DNA: TGTGCCAGCAGCCAAGGGCTGGTGAATAGCGGCTCCTACGAGCAGTACTTC
J gene: TRBJ1-5; D gene: -; V gene: TRBV28; clone size: few; CDR3 protein: CASSSPSGALGQPQHF; CDR3 DNA: TGTGCCAGCAGTTCCCCCTCAGGGGCCCTAGGCCAGCCCCAGCATTTT
J gene: TRBJ2-3; D gene: TRBD1; V gene: TRBV25-1; clone size: -; CDR3 protein: CASSARDRGRTDTQYF; CDR3 DNA: TGTGCCAGCAGTGCCCGGGACAGGGGAAGGACAGATACGCAGTATTTT
J gene: TRBJ2-2; D gene: -; V gene: TRBV4-2; clone size: few; CDR3 protein: CASSPSGNTGELFF; CDR3 DNA: TGTGCCAGCAGCCCGTCTGGCAACACCGGGGAGCTGTTTTTT
J gene: TRBJ2-1; D gene: TRBD1; V gene: TRBV19; clone size: -; CDR3 protein: CASSEQGAWEQFF; CDR3 DNA: TGTGCCAGTAGTGAACAGGGGGCCTGGGAGCAGTTCTTC
J gene: TRBJ1-2; D gene: TRBD1; V gene: TRBV5-4; clone size: -; CDR3 protein: CASSLGQGFSNYGYTF; CDR3 DNA: TGTGCCAGCAGCCTCGGACAGGGTTTTTCTAACTATGGCTACACCTTC
J gene: TRBJ2-2; D gene: TRBD2; V gene: TRBV19; clone size: -; CDR3 protein: CASSTLLAGSTGELFF; CDR3 DNA: TGTGCCAGTAGTACATTATTAGCGGGATCCACCGGGGAGCTGTTTTTT
J gene: TRBJ2-7; D gene: TRBD2; V gene: TRBV29-1; clone size: -; CDR3 protein: CSVAGGSYEQYF; CDR3 DNA: TGCAGCGTAGCGGGAGGGAGCTACGAGCAGTACTTC
J gene: TRBJ2-7; D gene: TRBD1; V gene: TRBV5-1; clone size: -; CDR3 protein: CASSLGWAIGQAGYEQYF; CDR3 DNA: TGCGCCAGCAGCTTGGGGTGGGCAATAGGACAGGCGGGCTACGAGCAGTACTTC
J gene: TRBJ1-2; D gene: TRBD1; V gene: TRBV4-2; clone size: -; CDR3 protein: CASSQESDRAYGYTF; CDR3 DNA: TGTGCCAGCAGCCAAGAATCGGACAGGGCCTATGGCTACACCTTC
J gene: TRBJ2-7; D gene: TRBD2; V gene: TRBV10-2; clone size: -; CDR3 protein: CATSRREREDSYEQYF; CDR3 DNA: TGCGCCACCTCCCGCCGGGAGCGGGAGGACTCCTACGAGCAGTACTTC
J gene: TRBJ1-1; D gene: -; V gene: TRBV5-6; clone size: -; CDR3 protein: CASTVGVLAEAFF; CDR3 DNA: TGTGCCAGCACCGTCGGGGTTCTCGCTGAAGCTTTCTTT
J gene: TRBJ2-7; D gene: -; V gene: TRBV10-2; clone size: -; CDR3 protein: CASSNYYEQYF; CDR3 DNA: TGCGCCAGCAGTAATTACTACGAGCAGTACTTC
J gene: TRBJ2-3; D gene: TRBD2; V gene: TRBV4-2; clone size: once; CDR3 protein: CASSQQPGLGGTQYF; CDR3 DNA: TGTGCCAGCAGCCAACAACCGGGACTAGGAGGTACGCAGTATTTT
J gene: TRBJ1-5; D gene: -; V gene: TRBV25-1; clone size: -; CDR3 protein: CASSEYQGLGQPQHF; CDR3 DNA: TGTGCCAGCAGTGAATATCAGGGGCTTGGGCAGCCCCAGCATTTT
J gene: TRBJ2-1; D gene: -; V gene: TRBV5-1; clone size: -; CDR3 protein: CASRRRLVHNEQFF; CDR3 DNA: TGCGCCAGCAGGCGTCGACTAGTCCACAATGAGCAGTTCTTC
J gene: TRBJ2-1; D gene: TRBD1; V gene: TRBV30; clone size: -; CDR3 protein: CAWTGTVGFQFF; CDR3 DNA: TGTGCCTGGACCGGGACAGTAGGATTCCAGTTCTTC
J gene: TRBJ2-1; D gene: -; V gene: TRBV6-5; clone size: -; CDR3 protein: CASSYSSDEQFF; CDR3 DNA: TGTGCCAGCAGTTACTCGTCAGATGAGCAGTTCTTC
J gene: TRBJ1-1; D gene: -; V gene: TRBV5-1; clone size: -; CDR3 protein: CASGRDGAFF; CDR3 DNA: TGCGCCAGCGGACGGGATGGAGCTTTCTTT
J gene: TRBJ1-1; D gene: -; V gene: TRBV30; clone size: -; CDR3 protein: CAWNRGSNTEAFF; CDR3 DNA: TGTGCCTGGAATCGGGGATCGAACACTGAAGCTTTCTTT
J gene: TRBJ1-1; D gene: -; V gene: TRBV30; clone size: -; CDR3 protein: CAWMSEYHTEAFF; CDR3 DNA: TGTGCCTGGATGAGTGAATATCACACTGAAGCTTTCTTT
J gene: TRBJ1-5; D gene: TRBD1; V gene: TRBV4-2; clone size: -; CDR3 protein: CASSQTDVTGGLVSNQPQHF; CDR3 DNA: TGTGCCAGCAGCCAGACGGACGTGACAGGGGGCTTGGTTAGCAATCAGCCCCAGCATTTT
J gene: TRBJ2-5; D gene: TRBD2; V gene: TRBV7-3; clone size: -; CDR3 protein: CASSLGVSGRFQETQYF; CDR3 DNA: TGTGCCAGCAGCTTAGGGGTTAGCGGGAGGTTCCAAGAGACCCAGTACTTC
J gene: TRBJ2-3; D gene: TRBD2; V gene: TRBV7-2; clone size: -; CDR3 protein: CASSFYGTSGASTDTQYF; CDR3 DNA: TGTGCCAGCAGCTTTTACGGGACTAGCGGGGCTAGCACAGATACGCAGTATTTT
J gene: TRBJ2-3; D gene: TRBD2; V gene: TRBV7-2; clone size: -; CDR3 protein: CASSLGTSPDTQYF; CDR3 DNA: TGTGCCAGCAGCTTAGGGACTAGCCCAGATACGCAGTATTTT
J gene: TRBJ2-1; D gene: -; V gene: TRBV7-7; clone size: -; CDR3 protein: CASSMQGYNEQFF; CDR3 DNA: TGTGCTAGCAGCATGCAGGGGTACAATGAGCAGTTCTTC
J gene: TRBJ2-7; D gene: TRBD2; V gene: TRBV6-1; clone size: -; CDR3 protein: CASMASGIYEQYF; CDR3 DNA: TGTGCCAGCATGGCTAGCGGGATATACGAGCAGTACTTC
J gene: TRBJ1-3; D gene: -; V gene: TRBV19; clone size: once; CDR3 protein: CASRGRASGNTIYF; CDR3 DNA: TGTGCCAGTAGAGGCAGGGCCTCTGGAAACACCATATATTTT
J gene: TRBJ2-7; D gene: -; V gene: TRBV6-5; clone size: -; CDR3 protein: CASSYSRRTAYEQYF; CDR3 DNA: TGTGCCAGCAGTTACTCACGACGGACGGCCTACGAGCAGTACTTC
J gene: TRBJ2-5; D gene: -; V gene: TRBV7-8; clone size: -; CDR3 protein: CASSSEGGGPWETQYF; CDR3 DNA: TGTGCCAGCAGCTCAGAGGGGGGAGGGCCATGGGAGACCCAGTACTTC
J gene: TRBJ2-7; D gene: TRBD1; V gene: TRBV7-6; clone size: once; CDR3 protein: CASSLAGQGYEQYF; CDR3 DNA: TGTGCCAGCAGCTTAGCGGGACAGGGGTACGAGCAGTACTTC
J gene: TRBJ2-5; D gene: TRBD1; V gene: TRBV19; clone size: -; CDR3 protein: CASKHGQGLETQYF; CDR3 DNA: TGTGCCAGTAAACACGGACAGGGATTAGAGACCCAGTACTTC
J gene: TRBJ1-2; D gene: -; V gene: TRBV5-8; clone size: few; CDR3 protein: CASSLFRGAFGYTF; CDR3 DNA: TGTGCCAGCAGCTTGTTTCGGGGCGCGTTTGGCTACACCTTC
J gene: TRBJ1-4; D gene: -; V gene: TRBV7-2; clone size: -; CDR3 protein: CASSLSGAGNNEKLFF; CDR3 DNA: TGTGCCAGCAGCTTATCTGGGGCAGGCAATAATGAAAAACTGTTTTTT
J gene: TRBJ2-1; D gene: -; V gene: TRBV7-2; clone size: -; CDR3 protein: CASSLENGGKLFF; CDR3 DNA: TGTGCCAGCAGCTTAGAAAATGGAGGCAAGCTGTTCTTC
J gene: TRBJ2-7; D gene: TRBD2; V gene: TRBV10-3; clone size: -; CDR3 protein: CAISAGLVVLDEQYF; CDR3 DNA: TGTGCCATCAGTGCCGGACTAGTGGTCCTGGACGAGCAGTACTTC
J gene: TRBJ2-3; D gene: -; V gene: TRBV4-3; clone size: -; CDR3 protein: CASSQDGFRTDTQYF; CDR3 DNA: TGCGCCAGCAGCCAAGATGGGTTCCGCACAGATACGCAGTATTTT
J gene: TRBJ2-7; D gene: TRBD2; V gene: TRBV7-8; clone size: -; CDR3 protein: CASSQVGWEGLYEQYF; CDR3 DNA: TGTGCCAGCAGCCAAGTTGGGTGGGAGGGCCTGTACGAGCAGTACTTC
J gene: TRBJ1-2; D gene: -; V gene: TRBV28; clone size: -; CDR3 protein: CASRERGAHGYTF; CDR3 DNA: TGTGCCAGCAGAGAGAGGGGGGCCCATGGCTACACCTTC
J gene: TRBJ1-5; D gene: -; V gene: TRBV7-2; clone size: -; CDR3 protein: CASSPINQPQHF; CDR3 DNA: TGTGCCAGCAGCCCAATCAATCAGCCCCAGCATTTT
J gene: TRBJ1-2; D gene: -; V gene: TRBV6-1; clone size: few; CDR3 protein: CASRRGNYGYTF; CDR3 DNA: TGTGCCAGCAGGAGGGGAAACTATGGCTACACCTTC
J gene: TRBJ2-7; D gene: -; V gene: TRBV11-2; clone size: -; CDR3 protein: CASSLARGYEQYF; CDR3 DNA: TGTGCCAGCAGCTTAGCTAGGGGCTACGAGCAGTACTTC
J gene: TRBJ2-7; D gene: -; V gene: TRBV28; clone size: -; CDR3 protein: CASSFLGGYEQYF; CDR3 DNA: TGTGCCAGCAGTTTCCTCGGAGGCTACGAGCAGTACTTC
J gene: TRBJ2-5; D gene: TRBD1; V gene: TRBV6-5; clone size: few; CDR3 protein: CASSLGTGDWETQYF; CDR3 DNA: TGTGCCAGCAGTCTCGGGACAGGGGATTGGGAGACCCAGTACTTC
J gene: TRBJ2-3; D gene: -; V gene: TRBV9; clone size: -; CDR3 protein: CASSTRGGGTDTQYF; CDR3 DNA: TGTGCCAGCAGCACCAGGGGTGGGGGCACAGATACGCAGTATTTT
J gene: TRBJ2-7; D gene: TRBD2; V gene: TRBV4-3; clone size: -; CDR3 protein: CASSQARGTSGSPYEQYF; CDR3 DNA: TGCGCCAGCAGCCAAGCGAGGGGTACTAGCGGGAGTCCCTACGAGCAGTACTTC
J gene: TRBJ1-6; D gene: -; V gene: TRBV4-3; clone size: -; CDR3 protein: CASSQARDGLRPLHF; CDR3 DNA: TGCGCCAGCAGCCAAGCCCGGGACGGTCTTAGACCCCTCCACTTT
J gene: TRBJ2-6; D gene: -; V gene: TRBV29-1; clone size: -; CDR3 protein: CSVETSGANVLTF; CDR3 DNA: TGCAGCGTTGAAACCTCTGGGGCCAACGTCCTGACTTTC